This entry is about one T cell receptor beta chain. This sample is part of a study of blood T cell repertoires in COVID-19. Study-wide background: T cells, B-cell-depleted T cells, or PBMCs supplied cDNA or gDNA.

The V and J ends lost 3 bases and 1 base respectively, with 3 bases between them. The length of the CDR3 is 12 residues. Germline V gene lookup returns CDR1 LNHDA and CDR2 SQIVND (reference sequence). Self-reported history from a screening survey and questionnaire set each donor's cohort. Donors in Cohort 3 who had recovered were those with two negative PCRs, healthcare professional clearance, or resolution of their symptoms. The data were produced by immunoSEQ multiplex PCR, yet TCRdb's version contains in-frame clones alone and is incomplete. This table has about 200,000 clones, 80% to 90% appearing once.

The TCR comes from a man aged 30 to 45 who had recovered from COVID-19. V usage is TRBV19 and J usage is TRBJ1-1, with unresolved D. Sequencing was performed on PBMCs or T cells enriched from blood (not recorded which). This chain's CDR3 is CASSIQNTEAFF. The CDR3 nucleotides read TGTGCCAGTAGTATTCAGAACACTGAAGCTTTCTTT.